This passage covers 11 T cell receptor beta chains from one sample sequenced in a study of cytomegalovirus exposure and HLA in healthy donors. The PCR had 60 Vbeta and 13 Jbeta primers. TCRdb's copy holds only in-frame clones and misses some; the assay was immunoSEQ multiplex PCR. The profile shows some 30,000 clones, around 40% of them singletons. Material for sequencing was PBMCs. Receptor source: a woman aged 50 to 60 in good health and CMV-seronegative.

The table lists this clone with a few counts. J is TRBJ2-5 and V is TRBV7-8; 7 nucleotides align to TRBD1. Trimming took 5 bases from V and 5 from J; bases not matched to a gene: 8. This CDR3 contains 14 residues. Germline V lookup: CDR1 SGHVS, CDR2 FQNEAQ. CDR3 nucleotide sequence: TGTGCCAGCAGCAAGGGGACAGTGAGTGAGACCCAGTACTTC. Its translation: CASSKGTVSETQYF.

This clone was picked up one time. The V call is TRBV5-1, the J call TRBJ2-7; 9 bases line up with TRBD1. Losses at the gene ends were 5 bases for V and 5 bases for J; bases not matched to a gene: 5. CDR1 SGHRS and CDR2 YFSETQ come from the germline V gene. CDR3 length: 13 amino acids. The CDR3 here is CASRYGDRDEQYF. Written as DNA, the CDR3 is TGCGCCAGCAGATACGGGGACAGGGACGAGCAGTACTTC.

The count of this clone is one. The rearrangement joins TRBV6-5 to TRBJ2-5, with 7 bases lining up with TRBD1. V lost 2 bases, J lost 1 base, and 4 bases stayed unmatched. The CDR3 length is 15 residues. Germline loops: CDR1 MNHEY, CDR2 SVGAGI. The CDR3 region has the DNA TGTGCCAGCAGTTACCTAAGACAGGGCCAAGAGACCCAGTACTTC. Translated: CASSYLRQGQETQYF.

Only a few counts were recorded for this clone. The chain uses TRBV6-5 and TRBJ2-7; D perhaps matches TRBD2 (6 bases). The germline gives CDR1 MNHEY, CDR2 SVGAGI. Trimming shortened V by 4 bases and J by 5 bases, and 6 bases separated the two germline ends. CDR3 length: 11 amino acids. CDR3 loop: CASSWGDEQYF. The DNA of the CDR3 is TGTGCCAGCAGTTGGGGGGACGAGCAGTACTTC.

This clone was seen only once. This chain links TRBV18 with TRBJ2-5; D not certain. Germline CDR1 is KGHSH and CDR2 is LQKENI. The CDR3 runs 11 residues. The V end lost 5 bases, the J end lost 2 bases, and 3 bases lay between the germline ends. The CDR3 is CASSEQETQYF. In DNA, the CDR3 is TGTGCCAGCTCAGAGCAAGAGACCCAGTACTTC.

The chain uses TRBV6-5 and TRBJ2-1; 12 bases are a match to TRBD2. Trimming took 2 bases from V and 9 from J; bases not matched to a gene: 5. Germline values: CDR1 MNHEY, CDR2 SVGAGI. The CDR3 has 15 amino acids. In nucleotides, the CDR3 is TGTGCCAGCAGTTACCTAGCGGGAGGGCGGGGTGAGCAGTTCTTC. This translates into CASSYLAGGRGEQFF.

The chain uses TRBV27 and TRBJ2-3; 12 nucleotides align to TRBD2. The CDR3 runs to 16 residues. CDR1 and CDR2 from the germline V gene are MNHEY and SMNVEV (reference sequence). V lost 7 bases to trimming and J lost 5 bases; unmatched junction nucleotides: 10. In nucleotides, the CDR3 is TGTGCCAGCACTAAACCGGGACTAGCGGGCGGAGATACGCAGTATTTT. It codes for CASTKPGLAGGDTQYF.

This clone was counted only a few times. CDR3 in amino acids: CASSLSGGGVADTQYF. The CDR3 DNA reads TGTGCCAGCAGTTTATCCGGGGGAGGGGTCGCAGATACGCAGTATTTT. This sequence joins TRBV6-6 and TRBJ2-3; 7 nucleotides agree with TRBD2. This CDR3 comprises 16 residues. Germline V gene data show CDR1 as MNHNY and CDR2 as SVGAGI (reference sequence). V was clipped by 4 bases and J by 4 bases; unmatched bases: 11.

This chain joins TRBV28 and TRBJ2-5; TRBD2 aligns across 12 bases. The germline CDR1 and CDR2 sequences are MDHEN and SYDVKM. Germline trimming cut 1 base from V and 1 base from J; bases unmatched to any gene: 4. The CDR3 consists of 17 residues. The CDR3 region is CASSLFGTSGLQETQYF. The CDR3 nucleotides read TGTGCCAGCAGTTTATTTGGGACTAGCGGGCTCCAAGAGACCCAGTACTTC. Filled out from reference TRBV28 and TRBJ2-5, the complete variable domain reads DVKVTQSSRYLVKRTGEKVFLECVQDMDHENMFWYRQDPGLGLRLIYFSYDVKMKEKGDIPEGYSVSREKKERFSLILESASTNQTSMYLCASSLFGTSGLQETQYFGPGTRLLVL.

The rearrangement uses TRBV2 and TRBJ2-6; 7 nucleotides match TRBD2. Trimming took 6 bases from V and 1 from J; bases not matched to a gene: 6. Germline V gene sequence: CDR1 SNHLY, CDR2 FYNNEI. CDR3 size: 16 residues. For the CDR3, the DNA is TGTGCCAGCAGGCACGGGGAGGGGTCTGGGGCCAACGTCCTGACTTTC. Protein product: CASRHGEGSGANVLTF.

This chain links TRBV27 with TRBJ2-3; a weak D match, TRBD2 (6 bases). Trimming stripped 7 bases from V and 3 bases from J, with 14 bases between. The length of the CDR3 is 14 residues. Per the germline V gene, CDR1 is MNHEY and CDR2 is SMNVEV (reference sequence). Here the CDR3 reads CASMEGRITDTQYF. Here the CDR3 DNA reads TGTGCCAGCATGGAGGGGAGAATTACAGATACGCAGTATTTT.